This record looks at one T cell receptor beta chain sequence and its context. What antigen it recognizes has not been identified. Base qualities are not provided; no much larger clone lies one nucleotide away. Library preparation was by the immunoSEQ multiplex PCR assay. Drawn from immuneACCESS, this table holds only the in-frame rearrangements with V and J called that TCRdb kept. Clones are partly lost; checked studies trace under half to an unresolved V gene and leave the rest unexplained. The sample profile shows about 85,000 clones; approximately 88% of them were found once. 6.5% to 8% of the sample rests with the top ten. The data derive from a study of control samples from healthy donors and cancer patients (dated by TCRdb to about 2020). Taken from the germline V gene (reference sequence), the CDR1 and CDR2 loops are LNHNV and YYDKDF. Counted from cysteine to phenylalanine, this CDR3 has 16 amino acids. Here the CDR3 DNA is all that survives: 48 bases in frame from base 1. V is trimmed back by 5 bases and J by 6 bases, and the junction contains 14 bases that no gene match accounts for.

The rearranged chain carries TRBV15 and TRBJ2-3; a stretch of 7 junction bases matches TRBD1. This clonotype was obtained from a woman aged 55-75 years in good health. Sequencing was performed on blood. CDR3 protein: CATSSRTGGYSDTQYF. The DNA sequence is as follows: TGTGCCACCAGCTCTCGGACAGGCGGTTATTCGGATACGCAGTATTTT.